This passage covers 17 T cell receptor beta chains from one sample sequenced in a study of response to subunit inactivated influenza vaccine. In TCRdb, the RT-PCR reads were re-called with MiXCR into one record per CDR3 protein. The sample holds 650,000 to 850,000 distinct CDR3 sequences, approximately 14% seen once. The source was PBMCs from blood, collected approximately 15 days before vaccination. The receptors shown here come from a man aged 50-59 years who received an inactivated influenza vaccine.

This clonotype was seen a few times. This chain uses TRBV5-1 with TRBJ2-5; D is uncertain. CDR3 length: 13 amino acids. V was clipped by 2 bases and J by 3 bases, with 8 bases between them. Germline V gene lookup returns CDR1 SGHRS and CDR2 YFSETQ. The CDR3 DNA sequence: TGCGCCAGCAGCTTAAGGATAGAAGAGACCCAGTACTTC. Amino acids: CASSLRIEETQYF.

This clonotype was seen many times. V usage is TRBV11-2 and J usage is TRBJ2-2; no reliable D call. This CDR3 spans 15 amino acids. The germline gives CDR1 SGHAT, CDR2 FQNNGV. Trimming shortened V by 5 bases and J by 5 bases, and 15 bases separated the two germline ends. The DNA for the CDR3 is TGTGCCAGCAGCCCCAAAATGGGATTTACCGGGGAGCTGTTTTTT. Translating it yields CASSPKMGFTGELFF.

A few counts support this clonotype. The chain couples TRBV6-2 or TRBV6-3 to TRBJ1-1, with 7 bases matching TRBD1. Germline CDR1 reads MNHEY; CDR2 reads SVGEGT. This CDR3 spans 15 amino acids. V was pared by 4 bases and J by 5 bases, with 10 bases of the junction left unmatched. The DNA for the CDR3 is TGTGCCAGCAGTTCCCCGACAGGGAGAACGACTGAAGCTTTCTTT. Translating gives CASSSPTGRTTEAFF.

The V and J genes are TRBV6-6 and TRBJ2-1, with unresolved D. There are 13 residues in the CDR3. The germline CDR1 and CDR2 sequences are MNHNY and SVGAGI (reference sequence). Trimming took 2 bases from V and 6 from J, leaving 8 bases between them. The chain's CDR3 is CASSYDQANEQFF. In nucleotides, the CDR3 is TGTGCCAGCAGTTACGATCAGGCCAATGAGCAGTTCTTC.

This chain joins TRBV18 and TRBJ2-2, with a possible D match to TRBD1 (6 bases). This CDR3 has 16 residues. Trimming took off 5 bases at V and 4 bases at J, with 17 bases between the two ends. The germline gives CDR1 KGHSH, CDR2 LQKENI. CDR3 residues: CASSALSGTFTGELFF. For the CDR3, the DNA is TGTGCCAGCTCAGCTCTCTCCGGGACATTCACCGGGGAGCTGTTTTTT.

This clonotype appeared a few times. This rearrangement joins TRBV5-1 to TRBJ2-5; TRBD1 agrees at 10 bases. After removal of 0 bases from V and 5 bases from J, the junction contained 10 bases not matched to a gene. This CDR3 region has 17 residues. Germline assignment: CDR1 SGHRS and CDR2 YFSETQ. CDR3 sequence (DNA): TGCGCCAGCAGCTTGGTCCCTGGGACAGGGGCTACGGAGACCCAGTACTTC. Its translation: CASSLVPGTGATETQYF.

The chain combines TRBV12-3 or TRBV12-4 with TRBJ2-7; 7 bases map to TRBD1. The CDR3 runs 15 residues. Germline trimming cut 5 bases from V and 1 base from J; bases unmatched to any gene: 8. The CDR3 region is CASSLDRARSYEQYF. CDR3 nucleotide sequence: TGTGCCAGCAGTCTCGACAGGGCGAGGTCCTACGAGCAGTACTTC.

This clonotype occurred a few times. V gene TRBV15 combines with J gene TRBJ2-7, with 7 bases identical to TRBD2. The CDR3 spans 13 residues. V lost 3 bases, J lost 2 bases, and 1 base stayed unmatched. Germline CDR1 is LNHNV and CDR2 is YYDKDF (reference sequence). This chain's CDR3 is CATSRGGTYEQYF. The CDR3 DNA sequence: TGTGCCACCAGCAGGGGGGGGACCTACGAGCAGTACTTC.

This clonotype was seen at least ten times. The V gene is TRBV20-1, the J gene TRBJ1-2; the D gene is possibly TRBD1 (5 bases). The CDR3 is made up of 14 amino acids. V lost 2 bases and J 0 bases, leaving 10 bases between the germline ends. CDR1 DFQATT and CDR2 SNEGSKA come from the germline V gene (reference sequence). The CDR3 sequence: CSARPRGTNYGYTF. The CDR3 bases are TGCAGTGCTAGACCCCGGGGGACTAACTATGGCTACACCTTC.

The chain couples TRBV7-9 to TRBJ2-1, with 9 bases fitting TRBD2. The CDR3 consists of 16 residues. Germline V gene data show CDR1 as SEHNR and CDR2 as FQNEAQ (reference sequence). The junction had 13 bases not matched to a gene; V was cut back by 5 bases and J by 8 bases. CDR3 region: CASSPRGAGGRHEQFF. As DNA, the CDR3 is TGTGCCAGCAGCCCCAGAGGGGCGGGAGGGCGCCATGAGCAGTTCTTC.

The chain links TRBV2 to TRBJ2-1, with 7 bases that match TRBD1. Germline CDR1 is SNHLY and CDR2 is FYNNEI. V gave up 3 bases and J gave up 2 bases; unmatched junction bases: 1. CDR3 size: 14 residues. This CDR3 is CASSEGTAYNEQFF. As DNA, the CDR3 is TGTGCCAGCAGTGAGGGGACAGCCTACAATGAGCAGTTCTTC.

This clonotype was observed many times. This chain links TRBV24-1 with TRBJ2-2, with 11 bases matching TRBD1. The CDR3 consists of 17 residues. Looked up from germline, CDR1 is KGHDR and CDR2 is SFDVKD. Trimming removed 2 bases from V and 3 bases from J; junction bases left unmatched: 4. The CDR3 DNA is TGTGCCACCAGTGATTCCGGGACAGGGGGGCACACCGGGGAGCTGTTTTTT. Residues: CATSDSGTGGHTGELFF.

V and J are TRBV29-1 and TRBJ2-7; no reliable D call. The germline V gene has CDR1 SQVTM and CDR2 ANQGSEA. V was shortened by 4 bases and J by 5 bases, with 18 bases between the two germline ends. The CDR3 length is 14 residues. CDR3 sequence reads: CSVAIVGQPHEQYF. The CDR3 nucleotides are TGCAGCGTTGCAATCGTAGGGCAGCCCCACGAGCAGTACTTC.

The V and J genes are TRBV6-1 and TRBJ1-5; D is ambiguous. The germline V gene encodes CDR1 MNHNS and CDR2 SASEGT. The CDR3 runs 16 residues. V lost 7 bases to trimming and J lost 0 bases, with 16 bases between them. The CDR3 sequence is CASKPGWIDSNQPQHF. The CDR3 coding sequence is TGTGCCAGCAAACCGGGCTGGATTGATAGCAATCAGCCCCAGCATTTT.

This chain joins TRBV11-2 and TRBJ2-7; 8 nucleotides match TRBD2. The CDR3 totals 17 residues. Trimming cost V 0 bases and J 5 bases; bases outside gene matches: 12. CDR1 and CDR2 (germline): SGHAT, FQNNGV. CDR3 in DNA: TGTGCCAGCAGCTTAGATGGGCGGGAGGTCGATACTCACGAGCAGTACTTC. Translation: CASSLDGREVDTHEQYF.

V is TRBV30 and J is TRBJ2-7; TRBD1 might be the D (5 bases). Germline CDR1 reads GTSNPN; CDR2 reads SVGIG (reference sequence). The CDR3 contains 15 residues. Trimming left V 1 base short and J 2 bases short, with 15 bases between. The CDR3 coding sequence is TGTGCCTGGAGTGGAGGCGCAGGGATTACCTACGAGCAGTACTTC. Residues: CAWSGGAGITYEQYF.

This clonotype appeared a few times. The V call is TRBV20-1, the J call TRBJ2-3; D might be TRBD2 (7 bases). The CDR3 totals 14 residues. Germline CDR1 DFQATT, CDR2 SNEGSKA (reference sequence). V was pared by 3 bases and J by 4 bases, with 14 bases between. CDR3 residues: CSASPAGASDTQYF. The CDR3 region has the DNA TGCAGTGCTAGTCCGGCGGGGGCCTCAGATACGCAGTATTTT.